The sample holds a few counts of the clone carrying this T cell receptor (beta chain). Its antigen is not identified. The Oncomine TCR Beta short-read assay was what sequenced the DNA obtained from cultured CD4+ T cells. TCRdb recomputed calls from the PCR reads with MiXCR, one row per CDR3 protein. The sample gives some 12,000 distinct CDR3 sequences, roughly 68% of which show up once; roughly 7.2% is in the top ten. The sample belongs to a study of vaccination and CD4 T cells after COVID-19. Overall study: The study drew post-COVID samples a median roughly 100 days after diagnosis (range 35 to 161). Spike peptides, overlapping and drawn from SARS-CoV-2, HCoV-NL63, HCoV-OC43 and HCoV-229E, were used to stimulate cells. Investigators took post-vaccine samples a median 72 days after dose two, within a range of 14 to 241. Study conclusions and caveats: There were relatively few convalescent patients studied, and there were no early post-infection timepoints.

Indicated treatment: roughly ten-day PBMC culture with coronavirus spike peptide pools or control peptides (ViraFEST assay). This clonotype originated in a human donor who had recovered from COVID-19. Sequencing was performed on CD4+ T cells from blood, cultured in vitro, taken before SARS-CoV-2 vaccination.

The CDR3 region is CASRQRGETQYF. CDR3 DNA sequence: TGTGCCAGCAGACAACGCGGAGAGACCCAGTACTTC. The chain carries TRBV27 and TRBJ2-5; D is unresolved. The V end was cut by 6 bases, the J end by 4 bases, with 9 bases between. Germline CDR1 MNHEY, CDR2 SMNVEV (reference sequence). This CDR3 is 12 amino acids long.